This entry is about one T cell receptor beta chain. The CDR3 extends over 17 amino acids. Germline V gene lookup returns CDR1 SGHTA and CDR2 FQGNSA. The V end lost 5 bases, the J end lost 5 bases, and 25 bases lay between the germline ends. In Seattle, patients joined the study during active infection and were tracked longitudinally. The data stem from a study of blood T cell repertoires in COVID-19. As handled by the study authors: Using reference gene primer amplification, nucleated cell counts were estimated. TCRdb's table, derived via immunoSEQ multiplex PCR, lists solely in-frame clones and lacks some. V and J calls and clone size come straight from that table; D and trimming were deduced from the DNA. The table records some 50,000 clones, approximately 93% of them present only once.

Sequencing was performed on peripheral blood. This chain links TRBV7-2 with TRBJ2-7, with D perhaps TRBD2 (6 bases). The TCR was taken from a man aged 55 to 69 with COVID-19, enrolled during active disease. In DNA form, the CDR3 reads TGTGCCAGCAGCCCAGATTGGGGAGGCCCAAACCGCCACGAGCAGTACTTC. This gives the protein CASSPDWGGPNRHEQYF.